Each of the 16 T cell receptor beta chains below was sequenced from the same sample in a study of cytomegalovirus exposure and HLA in healthy donors. Only in-frame clones appear in the TCRdb table, and some are missing; sequencing was by immunoSEQ multiplex PCR. Of 60,000 or so clones listed, 92% are singletons. The source material was PBMCs. The receptor set was obtained from a woman aged 18-29 years in good health and CMV-seronegative.

V usage is TRBV4-1 and J usage is TRBJ1-5, with D unresolved. The germline CDR1 and CDR2 sequences are MGHRA and YSYEKL. The CDR3 runs 17 residues. The V and J ends lost 4 bases and 1 base respectively, with 17 bases between them. DNA for the CDR3: TGCGCCAGCAGCCCATCCGGGGAACTCGGAAGCAATCAGCCCCAGCATTTT. It encodes CASSPSGELGSNQPQHF.

The gene calls are TRBV30 and TRBJ2-7; 8 bases are shared with TRBD1. With 7 bases clipped from V and 6 bases from J, the junction kept 8 bases outside the gene matches. The CDR3 extends over 12 amino acids. CDR1 is GTSNPN and CDR2 is SVGIG in the germline V gene (reference sequence). CDR3 region: CASNRGFSEQYF. The CDR3 nucleotides are TGTGCCTCTAACAGGGGGTTCAGCGAGCAGTACTTC.

The chain combines TRBV6-6 with TRBJ2-7; TRBD1 agrees at 9 bases. V was clipped by 4 bases and J by 6 bases; unmatched bases: 7. In germline, CDR1 is MNHNY, CDR2 SVGAGI (reference sequence). This CDR3 spans 14 amino acids. CDR3 region: CASSWDRDTSEQYF. The CDR3 nucleotides are TGTGCCAGCAGTTGGGACAGGGACACCTCCGAGCAGTACTTC.

V usage is TRBV27 and J usage is TRBJ1-4; perhaps TRBD1 as D (6 bases). Germline V CDR1 and CDR2: MNHEY, SMNVEV (reference sequence). The CDR3 spans 14 residues. Trimming removed 10 bases at V and 10 bases at J, with 22 bases between. CDR3 region: CATRSGGGLRKLFF. The CDR3 nucleotides are TGTGCCACCCGATCGGGGGGCGGCCTCCGAAAACTGTTTTTT.

The chain links TRBV2 to TRBJ2-1, with 10 bases identical to TRBD1. Losses at the gene ends were 5 bases for V and 4 bases for J; bases not matched to a gene: 8. Germline CDR1 SNHLY, CDR2 FYNNEI. The CDR3 contains 16 residues. CDR3 in DNA: TGTGCCAGCAGTTCACCGACAGGGGGCCCTTACAATGAGCAGTTCTTC. This encodes CASSSPTGGPYNEQFF. Together with reference TRBV2 and TRBJ2-1, the CDR3 gives the full variable domain: EPEVTQTPSHQVTQMGQEVILRCVPISNHLYFYWYRQILGQKVEFLVSFYNNEISEKSEIFDDQFSVERPDGSNFTLKIRSTKLEDSAMYFCASSSPTGGPYNEQFFGPGTRLTVL.

The chain uses TRBV5-1 and TRBJ2-7; D gene uncertain. This CDR3 has 13 residues. V lost 2 bases, J lost 2 bases, and 8 bases lay in between. Germline CDR1 reads SGHRS; CDR2 reads YFSETQ. The CDR3 loop is CASSLNYPYEQYF. Written as DNA, the CDR3 is TGCGCCAGCAGCTTAAACTACCCCTACGAGCAGTACTTC. The full variable domain, rest sourced from reference TRBV5-1 and TRBJ2-7, is KAGVTQTPRYLIKTRGQQVTLSCSPISGHRSVSWYQQTPGQGLQFLFEYFSETQRNKGNFPGRFSGRQFSNSRSEMNVSTLELGDSALYLCASSLNYPYEQYFGPGTRLTVT.

The chain uses TRBV5-1 and TRBJ1-3, with 8 bases that match TRBD1. The germline V gene has CDR1 SGHRS and CDR2 YFSETQ. The J segment lost 4 bases and the V segment lost 4 bases, leaving 4 bases of the junction unmatched. The length of the CDR3 is 14 residues. The CDR3 spells CASSAGTGGNTIYF. For the CDR3, the DNA is TGCGCCAGCAGCGCCGGGACAGGAGGAAACACCATATATTTT. Complete variable domain (other parts from reference TRBV5-1 and TRBJ1-3): KAGVTQTPRYLIKTRGQQVTLSCSPISGHRSVSWYQQTPGQGLQFLFEYFSETQRNKGNFPGRFSGRQFSNSRSEMNVSTLELGDSALYLCASSAGTGGNTIYFGEGSWLTVV.

The chain uses TRBV11-1 and TRBJ1-1; D is unclear. Germline V lookup: CDR1 SGHAT, CDR2 FQDESV (reference sequence). The ends were cut back, 5 bases at V and 0 bases at J, with 10 bases in the middle. The CDR3 extends over 14 amino acids. CDR3 residues: CASSARSMNTEAFF. The CDR3 DNA is TGTGCCAGCAGCGCCCGGTCCATGAACACTGAAGCTTTCTTT. The variable domain in full, with the rest retrieved from reference TRBV11-1 and TRBJ1-1, is EAEVAQSPRYKITEKSQAVAFWCDPISGHATLYWYRQILGQGPELLVQFQDESVVDDSQLPKDRFSAERLKGVDSTLKIQPAELGDSAMYLCASSARSMNTEAFFGQGTRLTVV.

The gene calls are TRBV18 and TRBJ2-2; TRBD2 is a possible D gene (5 bases). The CDR3 has 13 residues. Germline values: CDR1 KGHSH, CDR2 LQKENI. V was trimmed by 3 bases and J by 8 bases, leaving 10 bases between them. The CDR3 sequence: CASSPWEQGELFF. The CDR3 DNA reads TGTGCCAGCTCACCGTGGGAGCAAGGGGAGCTGTTTTTT.

The chain has TRBV6-6 and TRBJ2-7; 8 bases map to TRBD2. The V and J ends lost 5 bases and 3 bases, in that order; junction bases with no gene match: 0. The length of the CDR3 is 12 residues. Germline V gives CDR1 MNHNY, CDR2 SVGAGI (reference sequence). The CDR3 DNA follows: TGTGCCAGCAGTCGGGGGGGCTACGAGCAGTACTTC. It is translated as CASSRGGYEQYF.

The chain uses TRBV6-5 and TRBJ2-3; 9 bases map to TRBD2. CDR1 MNHEY and CDR2 SVGAGI come from the germline V gene. There are 16 residues in the CDR3. Germline trimming cut 2 bases from V and 4 bases from J; bases unmatched to any gene: 7. The CDR3 protein is CASSYGFSGSADTQYF. In DNA, the CDR3 is TGTGCCAGCAGTTACGGTTTTAGCGGGAGCGCAGATACGCAGTATTTT.

The chain is built from TRBV28 and TRBJ2-7, with D possibly being TRBD1 (6 bases). Germline V gene lookup returns CDR1 MDHEN and CDR2 SYDVKM. This CDR3 comprises 14 residues. Trimming took 8 bases from V and 0 from J, leaving 14 bases between them. CDR3 protein: CASRFGQSSYEQYF. CDR3 in DNA: TGTGCCAGCCGGTTCGGACAGAGCTCCTACGAGCAGTACTTC. Full variable domain (rest looked up from reference TRBV28 and TRBJ2-7): DVKVTQSSRYLVKRTGEKVFLECVQDMDHENMFWYRQDPGLGLRLIYFSYDVKMKEKGDIPEGYSVSREKKERFSLILESASTNQTSMYLCASRFGQSSYEQYFGPGTRLTVT.

This rearrangement joins TRBV28 to TRBJ2-3, with TRBD2 matching 7 bases. In germline, CDR1 is MDHEN, CDR2 SYDVKM. The CDR3 length is 17 residues. J was trimmed by 3 bases and V by 6 bases; bases with no gene match: 15. The CDR3 is CASSPIGRSGATDTQYF. The CDR3 DNA sequence: TGTGCCAGCAGCCCGATAGGGCGGAGCGGGGCTACAGATACGCAGTATTTT.

The rearrangement links TRBV28 to TRBJ1-1; D unresolved. The CDR3 length is 17 residues. With 4 bases removed from V and 4 bases from J, the gap between germline ends came to 22 bases. Germline values: CDR1 MDHEN, CDR2 SYDVKM. CDR3 loop: CASSSGILYSGPTEAFF. CDR3 DNA sequence: TGTGCCAGCAGTTCCGGGATACTGTATAGTGGTCCCACTGAAGCTTTCTTT.

This chain links TRBV5-1 with TRBJ2-7; 7 nucleotides match TRBD2. J was trimmed by 3 bases and V by 1 base; bases with no gene match: 7. The CDR3 is made up of 15 amino acids. Germline CDR1 and CDR2: SGHRS and YFSETQ. This CDR3 reads CASSLSLAVDYEQYF. CDR3 DNA: TGCGCCAGCAGCTTGAGCCTAGCGGTTGACTACGAGCAGTACTTC.

The chain carries TRBV7-9 and TRBJ1-1; weak D call: TRBD1 (6 bases). The germline gives CDR1 SEHNR, CDR2 FQNEAQ (reference sequence). V was shortened by 1 base and J by 0 bases, with 9 bases between the two germline ends. The length of the CDR3 is 15 residues. The chain's CDR3 is CASSLGGTLNTEAFF. CDR3 coding DNA: TGTGCCAGCAGCTTAGGGGGGACACTGAACACTGAAGCTTTCTTT.